The rows below give T cell receptor beta chains drawn from one sample of a study of early T cells in non-severe SARS-CoV-2 infection. In TCRdb, the 5' RACE reads were re-called with MiXCR into one record per CDR3 protein. The sample shows 70,000 to 90,000 distinct CDR3 sequences, 12% of them seen only once. The specimen was whole blood. These receptors were collected from an adult who was a healthcare worker with PCR-confirmed SARS-CoV-2 infection or an uninfected control (not recorded which). The CDR3 runs from the conserved cysteine through the conserved F or W. Each record gives: J gene, D gene, CDR3 length, V gene, clone size, CDR3 protein, CDR3 DNA. The D gene is left open where the match is weak. Size is omitted from some rows. Given values are once, few, many or a class for expanded clones.

J gene: TRBJ2-7
D gene: TRBD2
CDR3 length: 14
V gene: TRBV20-1
clone size: few
CDR3 protein: CSARAGGRSYEQYF
CDR3 DNA: TGCAGTGCTAGAGCGGGAGGGCGATCCTACGAGCAGTACTTC

J gene: TRBJ2-3
D gene: TRBD2
CDR3 length: 15
V gene: TRBV20-1
clone size: few
CDR3 protein: CSARRSGRGTDTQYF
CDR3 DNA: TGCAGTGCTAGGCGTAGCGGGAGGGGCACAGATACGCAGTATTTT

J gene: TRBJ2-7
D gene: .
CDR3 length: 12
V gene: TRBV20-1
clone size: few
CDR3 protein: CSAKTDGGEQYF
CDR3 DNA: TGCAGTGCTAAGACAGACGGAGGCGAGCAGTACTTC

J gene: TRBJ1-4
D gene: TRBD1
CDR3 length: 13
V gene: TRBV20-1
clone size: many
CDR3 protein: CSASGGGPEKLFF
CDR3 DNA: TGCAGTGCTAGTGGAGGGGGCCCTGAAAAACTGTTTTTT

J gene: TRBJ1-1
D gene: TRBD1
CDR3 length: 15
V gene: TRBV6-5
clone size: .
CDR3 protein: CASSFPGQTNTEAFF
CDR3 DNA: TGTGCCAGCAGTTTCCCGGGACAGACGAACACTGAAGCTTTCTTT

J gene: TRBJ1-6
D gene: .
CDR3 length: 13
V gene: TRBV3-1
clone size: many
CDR3 protein: CASQQGPNSPLHF
CDR3 DNA: TGTGCCAGCCAGCAGGGCCCTAATTCACCCCTCCACTTT

J gene: TRBJ2-1
D gene: .
CDR3 length: 15
V gene: TRBV24-1
clone size: few
CDR3 protein: CATSGARGFYNEQFF
CDR3 DNA: TGTGCCACCAGTGGCGCTAGGGGGTTCTACAATGAGCAGTTCTTC

J gene: TRBJ2-2
D gene: .
CDR3 length: 11
V gene: TRBV29-1
clone size: .
CDR3 protein: CSVRGAGELFF
CDR3 DNA: TGCAGCGTCCGAGGAGCCGGGGAGCTGTTTTTT

J gene: TRBJ2-3
D gene: .
CDR3 length: 12
V gene: TRBV7-9
clone size: many
CDR3 protein: CASSHGGDTQYF
CDR3 DNA: TGTGCCAGCAGCCATGGCGGAGATACGCAGTATTTT

J gene: TRBJ1-1
D gene: .
CDR3 length: 13
V gene: TRBV11-2
clone size: .
CDR3 protein: CASSLSANTEAFF
CDR3 DNA: TGTGCCAGCAGCTTATCGGCGAACACTGAAGCTTTCTTT

J gene: TRBJ2-5
D gene: TRBD2
CDR3 length: 14
V gene: TRBV5-1
clone size: many
CDR3 protein: CASSLETSEETQYF
CDR3 DNA: TGCGCCAGCAGCTTGGAGACTAGCGAAGAGACCCAGTACTTC

J gene: TRBJ1-5
D gene: .
CDR3 length: 16
V gene: TRBV6-1
clone size: .
CDR3 protein: CASSEFGTSGNQPQHF
CDR3 DNA: TGTGCCAGCAGTGAATTTGGTACCAGCGGCAATCAGCCCCAGCATTTT

J gene: TRBJ1-1
D gene: TRBD1
CDR3 length: 14
V gene: TRBV6-6
clone size: .
CDR3 protein: CASSYTKDRGEAFF
CDR3 DNA: TGTGCCAGCAGTTACACAAAGGACAGGGGGGAAGCTTTCTTT

J gene: TRBJ1-1
D gene: .
CDR3 length: 16
V gene: TRBV29-1
clone size: few
CDR3 protein: CSARGLTGVMNTEAFF
CDR3 DNA: TGCAGCGCCCGAGGCCTAACGGGCGTGATGAACACTGAAGCTTTCTTT

J gene: TRBJ2-5
D gene: .
CDR3 length: 14
V gene: TRBV5-1
clone size: many
CDR3 protein: CASSPNPARETQYF
CDR3 DNA: TGCGCCAGCAGCCCAAACCCGGCTCGGGAGACCCAGTACTTC

J gene: TRBJ2-7
D gene: .
CDR3 length: 15
V gene: TRBV5-6
clone size: many
CDR3 protein: CASSVLGRFGNEQYF
CDR3 DNA: TGTGCCAGCAGCGTACTGGGACGGTTCGGGAACGAGCAGTACTTC

J gene: TRBJ2-2
D gene: .
CDR3 length: 15
V gene: TRBV6-1
clone size: many
CDR3 protein: CASRGGRLDTGELFF
CDR3 DNA: TGTGCCAGCAGAGGGGGGAGATTGGACACCGGGGAGCTGTTTTTT

J gene: TRBJ2-3
D gene: TRBD2
CDR3 length: 15
V gene: TRBV2
clone size: once
CDR3 protein: CASSGPGGPEDTQYF
CDR3 DNA: TGTGCCAGCAGCGGACCGGGAGGGCCTGAAGATACGCAGTATTTT

J gene: TRBJ2-4
D gene: TRBD1
CDR3 length: 18
V gene: TRBV28
clone size: .
CDR3 protein: CASSFPQGTGWGKNIQYF
CDR3 DNA: TGTGCCAGCAGTTTCCCGCAGGGGACAGGGTGGGGCAAAAACATTCAGTACTTC

J gene: TRBJ1-2
D gene: TRBD1
CDR3 length: 17
V gene: TRBV11-2
clone size: many
CDR3 protein: CASSPRSVVGTGYGYTF
CDR3 DNA: TGTGCCAGCAGCCCGAGATCTGTAGTGGGGACAGGTTATGGCTACACCTTC

J gene: TRBJ2-7
D gene: TRBD1
CDR3 length: 12
V gene: TRBV15
clone size: .
CDR3 protein: CATGQGTDEQYF
CDR3 DNA: TGTGCCACCGGACAGGGGACGGACGAGCAGTACTTC

J gene: TRBJ2-2
D gene: .
CDR3 length: 14
V gene: TRBV9
clone size: many
CDR3 protein: CASSVDWNTGELFF
CDR3 DNA: TGTGCCAGCAGCGTAGACTGGAACACCGGGGAGCTGTTTTTT

J gene: TRBJ2-7
D gene: .
CDR3 length: 13
V gene: TRBV28
clone size: .
CDR3 protein: CASSLGNGYEQYF
CDR3 DNA: TGTGCCAGCAGTTTGGGTAATGGATACGAGCAGTACTTC

J gene: TRBJ2-2
D gene: .
CDR3 length: 16
V gene: TRBV7-2
clone size: .
CDR3 protein: CASSFSGGTNTGELFF
CDR3 DNA: TGTGCCAGCAGCTTTTCAGGCGGGACGAACACCGGGGAGCTGTTTTTT

J gene: TRBJ2-6
D gene: TRBD1
CDR3 length: 17
V gene: TRBV2
clone size: .
CDR3 protein: CASSQTGRYSGANVLTF
CDR3 DNA: TGTGCCAGCAGTCAGACAGGGCGCTACTCTGGGGCCAACGTCCTGACTTTC

J gene: TRBJ1-1
D gene: TRBD1
CDR3 length: 13
V gene: TRBV6-1
clone size: few
CDR3 protein: CASRRDRDTEAFF
CDR3 DNA: TGTGCCAGCAGACGGGACAGGGACACTGAAGCTTTCTTT

J gene: TRBJ2-5
D gene: .
CDR3 length: 15
V gene: TRBV7-3
clone size: few
CDR3 protein: CASSLNGDGKETQYF
CDR3 DNA: TGTGCCAGCAGCTTAAACGGGGATGGTAAAGAGACCCAGTACTTC

J gene: TRBJ2-7
D gene: .
CDR3 length: 13
V gene: TRBV5-1
clone size: .
CDR3 protein: CASSRIGTYEQYF
CDR3 DNA: TGCGCCAGCAGCAGGATAGGGACTTACGAGCAGTACTTC

J gene: TRBJ2-3
D gene: .
CDR3 length: 13
V gene: TRBV7-2
clone size: .
CDR3 protein: CASSPGRAGAQYF
CDR3 DNA: TGTGCCAGCAGCCCAGGACGGGCTGGGGCGCAGTATTTT

J gene: TRBJ1-2
D gene: .
CDR3 length: 15
V gene: TRBV5-5
clone size: .
CDR3 protein: CASSLSTQGPYGYTF
CDR3 DNA: TGTGCCAGCAGCTTGAGTACCCAGGGGCCCTATGGCTACACCTTC

J gene: TRBJ2-1
D gene: TRBD2
CDR3 length: 19
V gene: TRBV20-1
clone size: few
CDR3 protein: CSARPGLAGGGWGYNEQFF
CDR3 DNA: TGCAGTGCTAGGCCGGGACTAGCGGGAGGGGGATGGGGTTACAATGAGCAGTTCTTC

J gene: TRBJ2-1
D gene: TRBD2
CDR3 length: 14
V gene: TRBV20-1
clone size: .
CDR3 protein: CSARSGRGDNEQFF
CDR3 DNA: TGCAGTGCTAGAAGCGGGAGAGGCGACAATGAGCAGTTCTTC

J gene: TRBJ1-3
D gene: TRBD1
CDR3 length: 20
V gene: TRBV7-6
clone size: .
CDR3 protein: CASSLALYRRQGATGNTIYF
CDR3 DNA: TGTGCCAGCAGCTTAGCCCTCTACCGCCGACAGGGGGCAACTGGAAACACCATATATTTT

J gene: TRBJ1-1
D gene: TRBD1
CDR3 length: 15
V gene: TRBV7-2
clone size: few
CDR3 protein: CASSLSRAGGTEAFF
CDR3 DNA: TGTGCCAGCAGCTTAAGTAGGGCAGGGGGCACTGAAGCTTTCTTT

J gene: TRBJ2-3
D gene: TRBD2
CDR3 length: 16
V gene: TRBV23-1
clone size: .
CDR3 protein: CASSQSREGGTDTQYF
CDR3 DNA: TGCGCCAGCAGTCAATCGCGGGAGGGTGGCACAGATACGCAGTATTTT

J gene: TRBJ2-3
D gene: .
CDR3 length: 11
V gene: TRBV20-1
clone size: few
CDR3 protein: CSASLANTQYF
CDR3 DNA: TGCAGTGCTAGTCTCGCGAACACGCAGTATTTT

J gene: TRBJ1-2
D gene: .
CDR3 length: 13
V gene: TRBV14
clone size: many
CDR3 protein: CASSPAREGGYTF
CDR3 DNA: TGTGCCAGCAGCCCCGCCAGGGAGGGAGGCTACACCTTC

J gene: TRBJ2-5
D gene: .
CDR3 length: 14
V gene: TRBV28
clone size: .
CDR3 protein: CASRVRGLPGTQYF
CDR3 DNA: TGTGCCAGCAGAGTTCGCGGTCTCCCGGGGACCCAGTACTTC

J gene: TRBJ1-2
D gene: .
CDR3 length: 14
V gene: TRBV6-1
clone size: many
CDR3 protein: CASTHGTRVSGYTF
CDR3 DNA: TGTGCCAGCACTCACGGGACCAGAGTCTCTGGCTACACCTTC

J gene: TRBJ2-1
D gene: TRBD1
CDR3 length: 16
V gene: TRBV3-1
clone size: few
CDR3 protein: CASSQGGQGGSNEQFF
CDR3 DNA: TGTGCCAGCAGCCAAGGGGGACAGGGGGGAAGCAATGAGCAGTTCTTC

J gene: TRBJ2-3
D gene: TRBD1
CDR3 length: 19
V gene: TRBV7-4
clone size: few
CDR3 protein: CASIPGQVKPFQSTDTQYF
CDR3 DNA: TGTGCCAGCATACCGGGACAGGTCAAGCCATTCCAATCCACAGATACGCAGTATTTT

J gene: TRBJ2-3
D gene: .
CDR3 length: 14
V gene: TRBV9
clone size: few
CDR3 protein: CASSHDGGPDTQYF
CDR3 DNA: TGTGCCAGCAGCCATGACGGGGGGCCAGATACGCAGTATTTT